Here is one T cell receptor (beta chain) with its context. Its target is not known. A read error may account for a junction end that differs from germline. TCRdb used MiXCR to reprocess the 5' RACE reads, holding one entry per CDR3 protein. This table holds around 250,000 distinct CDR3 sequences, approximately 11% found once. The data derive from a study of CD8 T cells in ankylosing spondylitis. Study conclusions and caveats: As for the disease-linked clones, they showed a CD8+ phenotype and occurred at relatively low frequencies in peripheral blood. About 8 highly homologous variants made up a TCR beta motif, and this motif appeared characteristic of ankylosing spondylitis blood. Reported data indicate significant enrichment of disease-linked clones within matched ankylosing spondylitis synovial fluid.

The CDR3 sequence is 15 residues long. Germline CDR1 SGHVS, CDR2 FQNEAQ. This sequence was found in a male donor with ankylosing spondylitis or in good health (not recorded which). Specimen: blood, either unsorted or a sorted T cell fraction (not recorded which). The chain couples TRBV7-8 to TRBJ2-1; D is perhaps TRBD1 or TRBD2 (5 bases each). CDR3 nucleotides: TGTGCCAGCAGCCTAGTCGGGACGGATAACAATGTGCAGTTCTTC. The encoded protein is CASSLVGTDNNVQFF.